A single sample gave rise to the 27 T cell receptor beta chains below, sequenced in a study of PD-1 blockade in classical Hodgkin lymphoma. The repertoire was sequenced with immunoSEQ multiplex PCR; TCRdb's copy has only in-frame clones and lacks some. The repertoire includes some 24,000 clones, 60% to 80% of them detected once, and approximately 6.7% sits in the top ten. Every patient experienced relapse after autologous stem cell transplantation, and brentuximab vedotin exposure varied. Sample: peripheral blood mononuclear cells (PBMCs), taken at baseline. The receptor set was obtained from a human donor with classical Hodgkin lymphoma.

The chain recombines TRBV7-9 with TRBJ1-1, with D maybe TRBD1 (6 bases). Trimming removed 2 bases from V and 4 bases from J, with 11 bases in between. Germline V gene lookup returns CDR1 SEHNR and CDR2 FQNEAQ (reference sequence). The CDR3 is made up of 14 amino acids. The CDR3 region is CASSLSRGTTEAFF. CDR3 sequence (DNA): TGTGCCAGCAGCTTATCCAGGGGAACCACTGAAGCTTTCTTT. The full variable domain, completed using reference TRBV7-9 and TRBJ1-1, is DTGVSQNPRHKITKRGQNVTFRCDPISEHNRLYWYRQTLGQGPEFLTYFQNEAQLEKSRLLSDRFSAERPKGSFSTLEIQRTEQGDSAMYLCASSLSRGTTEAFFGQGTRLTVV.

CDR3 sequence (DNA): TGTGCCAGCAGCTTAGTTCGCGGTGGGAATGAGCAGTTCTTC. Translation: CASSLVRGGNEQFF. The gene calls are TRBV7-8 and TRBJ2-1; D gene uncertain. CDR1 is SGHVS and CDR2 is FQNEAQ in the germline V gene. The V end lost 1 base, the J end lost 7 bases, and 11 bases lay between the germline ends. This CDR3 is built from 14 residues. Together with reference TRBV7-8 and TRBJ2-1, the CDR3 gives the full variable domain: GAGVSQSPRYKVAKRGQDVALRCDPISGHVSLFWYQQALGQGPEFLTYFQNEAQLDKSGLPSDRFFAERPEGSVSTLKIQRTQQEDSAVYLCASSLVRGGNEQFFGPGTRLTVL.

The chain carries TRBV5-6 and TRBJ1-5; a possible D gene is TRBD1 (5 bases). Trimming cost V 4 bases and J 3 bases, with 11 bases left between them. Germline CDR1 and CDR2: SGHDT and YYEEEE. The CDR3 loop spans 14 amino acids. The CDR3 spells CASSLGTFNQPQHF. Written as DNA, the CDR3 is TGTGCCAGCAGCCTAGGGACCTTCAATCAGCCCCAGCATTTT.

This chain connects TRBV7-9 to TRBJ2-3, with TRBD1 identical over 11 bases. Germline trimming cut 4 bases from V and 5 bases from J; bases unmatched to any gene: 8. This CDR3 has 16 residues. The V gene's germline CDR1 is SEHNR and CDR2 FQNEAQ (reference sequence). As DNA, the CDR3 is TGTGCCAGCAGCTCAGAGGGGACAGGGGGAAAAGATACGCAGTATTTT. Protein product: CASSSEGTGGKDTQYF.

V is TRBV29-1 and J is TRBJ2-7, with 10 bases lining up with TRBD1. This CDR3 comprises 14 residues. With 4 bases clipped from V and 4 bases from J, the junction kept 7 bases outside the gene matches. The germline CDR1 and CDR2 sequences are SQVTM and ANQGSEA. CDR3 in DNA: TGCAGCGTTGCGGGACAGGGGCCCAGATACGAGCAGTACTTC. Residues: CSVAGQGPRYEQYF.

This clone occurred once. The chain employs TRBV4-1 and TRBJ1-2, with 7 bases fitting TRBD1. The germline gives CDR1 MGHRA, CDR2 YSYEKL. With 0 bases clipped from V and 8 bases from J, the junction kept 6 bases outside the gene matches. This CDR3 contains 14 residues. As DNA, the CDR3 is TGCGCCAGCAGCCAAGACACAGGGGCGCCGGGCTACACCTTC. It translates to CASSQDTGAPGYTF.

The rearrangement joins TRBV18 to TRBJ1-3, with 9 positions matching TRBD1. V dropped 4 bases and J dropped 1; count of bases not matched to a gene: 8. The CDR3 length is 17 residues. Germline V CDR1 and CDR2: KGHSH, LQKENI. CDR3 nucleotides: TGTGCCAGCTCACAGAATCAACAGGGGGCTTCTGGAAACACCATATATTTT. Translated, it gives CASSQNQQGASGNTIYF.

This chain uses TRBV5-1 with TRBJ2-1, with 12 bases that match TRBD2. V shed 4 bases and J 7 bases; nucleotides not matched to a gene: 9. The CDR3 is made up of 16 amino acids. CDR1 is SGHRS and CDR2 is YFSETQ in the germline V gene. The CDR3 reads CASSTASGGGRNEQFF. Here the CDR3 DNA reads TGCGCCAGCAGCACCGCTAGCGGGGGGGGAAGGAATGAGCAGTTCTTC.

V is TRBV18 and J is TRBJ2-6; 8 bases are a match to TRBD1. CDR1 is KGHSH and CDR2 is LQKENI in the germline V gene. The CDR3 is 20 amino acids. V lost 2 bases and J lost 0; bases outside the gene matches: 12. The CDR3 DNA reads as TGTGCCAGCTCACCATTTGTTACGCAGGGGGCGCCCTCTGGGGCCAACGTCCTGACTTTC. Protein product: CASSPFVTQGAPSGANVLTF.

The V and J genes are TRBV7-6 and TRBJ2-7; TRBD1 might be the D (5 bases). Germline V lookup: CDR1 SGHVS, CDR2 FNYEAQ. The CDR3 is made up of 14 amino acids. Between the trimmed V and J ends, which lost 2 bases and 2 bases, there was a span of 10 bases. The CDR3 spells CASSLTGYTYEQYF. The CDR3 DNA is TGTGCCAGCAGCTTAACAGGCTACACCTACGAGCAGTACTTC.

The V call is TRBV28, the J call TRBJ1-4, with D perhaps matching TRBD1 (5 bases). Germline V CDR1 and CDR2: MDHEN, SYDVKM. V lost 5 bases and J 5 bases, leaving 15 bases between the germline ends. The CDR3 sequence is 15 residues long. The CDR3 loop is CASSTRGGENEKLFF. The CDR3 DNA is TGTGCCAGCAGTACCCGAGGAGGGGAAAATGAAAAACTGTTTTTT.

This sequence joins TRBV9 and TRBJ2-3, with 12 nucleotides matching TRBD2. Germline lookup yields CDR1 SGDLS and CDR2 YYNGEE. V shed 0 bases, J shed 2 bases, and the junction held 4 bases outside the gene matches. The CDR3 is 17 amino acids. CDR3 DNA sequence: TGTGCCAGCAGCGTAGACCCTAGCGGGGGGGCCACAGATACGCAGTATTTT. It codes for CASSVDPSGGATDTQYF.

The chain joins TRBV4-1 to TRBJ1-4; perhaps TRBD1 as D (6 bases). The CDR3 is 15 residues long. Trimming removed 3 bases at V and 6 bases at J, with 14 bases between. Germline V gene data show CDR1 as MGHRA and CDR2 as YSYEKL. The CDR3 DNA follows: TGCGCCAGCAGCCACGCACAGGGAGTGGATGAAAAACTGTTTTTT. The encoded protein is CASSHAQGVDEKLFF.

This sequence joins TRBV27 and TRBJ1-5, with a tentative D call TRBD1 (6 bases). The CDR3 covers 16 residues. The V end was cut by 5 bases, the J end by 0 bases, with 14 bases between. Germline values: CDR1 MNHEY, CDR2 SMNVEV (reference sequence). The DNA of the CDR3 is TGTGCCAGCAGTCCCCGCACAGGGCGTAGCAATCAGCCCCAGCATTTT. This codes for CASSPRTGRSNQPQHF.

The J gene is TRBJ2-7, the V gene TRBV13, with D possibly matching TRBD2 (5 bases). Trimming took off 4 bases at V and 7 bases at J, with 17 bases between the two ends. This CDR3 comprises 14 residues. CDR1 is PRHDT, CDR2 FYEKMQ, per germline (reference sequence). In DNA, the CDR3 is TGTGCCAGCAGCTCCGCGGACGGGGTAAGGGAGCAGTACTTC. Translation gives CASSSADGVREQYF.

This clone was picked up one time. The chain joins TRBV30 to TRBJ2-3, with D perhaps assigned TRBD1 or TRBD2 (5 bases each). This CDR3 is 10 amino acids long. Between the trimmed V and J ends, which lost 1 base and 11 bases, there was a span of 7 bases. The germline gives CDR1 GTSNPN, CDR2 SVGIG (reference sequence). CDR3 residues: CAWSGGKQYF. The DNA of the CDR3 is TGTGCCTGGAGTGGGGGGAAGCAGTATTTT.

The chain employs TRBV7-2 and TRBJ2-7; TRBD1 matches 9 bases. This CDR3 spans 15 amino acids. Germline-derived CDR1 and CDR2 are SGHTA and FQGNSA. V gave up 5 bases and J gave up 3 bases; unmatched junction bases: 8. The CDR3 DNA is TGTGCCAGCAGCCACTCGGGACAGGGTAACTACGAGCAGTACTTC. Translated: CASSHSGQGNYEQYF.

The chain joins TRBV5-6 to TRBJ2-1, with a tentative D call TRBD2 (5 bases). The CDR3 has 14 residues. Trimming took 0 bases from V and 4 from J, leaving 8 bases between them. Germline CDR1 and CDR2: SGHDT and YYEEEE. CDR3 DNA: TGTGCCAGCAGCTTGGATAGGACTTACAATGAGCAGTTCTTC. Translation: CASSLDRTYNEQFF.

The chain carries TRBV19 and TRBJ2-5; D possibly uses TRBD1 or TRBD2 (6 bases each). V gave up 5 bases and J gave up 4 bases, with 11 bases separating them. The CDR3 sequence is 13 residues long. The V gene's germline CDR1 is LNHDA and CDR2 SQIVND (reference sequence). The DNA of the CDR3 is TGTGCCAGTAGTTCCGGGGGCCTAGAGACCCAGTACTTC. Translating it yields CASSSGGLETQYF.

The rearrangement uses TRBV19 and TRBJ2-5; D possibly corresponds to TRBD2 (5 bases). The CDR3 is 16 residues long. Trimming stripped 4 bases from V and 0 bases from J, with 15 bases between. Per germline, CDR1 LNHDA and CDR2 SQIVND (reference sequence). The CDR3 is CASSRDIALYQETQYF. For the CDR3, the DNA is TGTGCCAGTAGTAGGGATATAGCGCTGTACCAAGAGACCCAGTACTTC.

J is TRBJ1-2 and V is TRBV4-2, with a weak D call TRBD1 (5 bases). The length of the CDR3 is 18 residues. Looked up from germline, CDR1 is LGHNA and CDR2 is YNFKEQ. V was pared by 1 base and J by 0 bases, with 18 bases between. CDR3 nucleotide sequence: TGTGCCAGCAGCCAAGCTTGGGACGAAGTATTGACTAACTATGGCTACACCTTC. It specifies CASSQAWDEVLTNYGYTF.

V gene TRBV7-2 combines with J gene TRBJ1-2; D gene unclear. The CDR3 consists of 11 residues. Germline assignment: CDR1 SGHTA and CDR2 FQGNSA. V lost 2 bases, J lost 6 bases, and 4 bases lay in between. CDR3 in amino acids: CASSLKDGYTF. CDR3 DNA sequence: TGTGCCAGCAGCTTAAAGGATGGCTACACCTTC.

V and J are TRBV6-5 and TRBJ2-7; 9 bases align to TRBD1. The CDR3 is made up of 15 amino acids. J lost 2 bases, V lost 5 bases, and 7 bases had no gene match. CDR1 and CDR2 from the germline V gene are MNHEY and SVGAGI. The CDR3 coding sequence is TGTGCCAGCAGTCTACAGGGGGCGGCCCCCTACGAGCAGTACTTC. Encoded protein: CASSLQGAAPYEQYF.

The chain has TRBV19 and TRBJ2-5, with 8 bases identical to TRBD2. With V trimmed by 3 bases and J by 3 bases, 6 bases remained unmatched. There are 15 residues in the CDR3. Germline V lookup: CDR1 LNHDA, CDR2 SQIVND (reference sequence). The CDR3 sequence: CASSIGTREKETQYF. The CDR3 DNA reads TGTGCCAGTAGTATCGGGACTAGGGAGAAAGAGACCCAGTACTTC.

V usage is TRBV2 and J usage is TRBJ1-5, with 9 bases identical to TRBD1. V lost 6 bases, J lost 11 bases, and 8 bases stayed unmatched. The CDR3 contains 13 residues. Germline V lookup: CDR1 SNHLY, CDR2 FYNNEI. CDR3 nucleotides: TGTGCCAGCAGCCCCAACACAGGGGGCGCCCAGCATTTT. Its protein product is CASSPNTGGAQHF.

Written as DNA, the CDR3 is TGCAGCTTTAAGGGTCCCGGAAACACCATATATTTT. Amino acids: CSFKGPGNTIYF. V gene TRBV29-1 combines with J gene TRBJ1-3; D remains ambiguous. Germline CDR1 SQVTM, CDR2 ANQGSEA. The CDR3 has 12 residues. V was trimmed by 8 bases and J by 4 bases, leaving 12 bases between them.

This chain links TRBV19 with TRBJ2-3; 10 positions match TRBD2. CDR3 length: 15 residues. Germline V gene sequence: CDR1 LNHDA, CDR2 SQIVND (reference sequence). V lost 2 bases and J lost 3; bases outside the gene matches: 2. CDR3 protein: CASSILAGATDTQYF. The CDR3 DNA follows: TGTGCCAGTAGTATACTAGCGGGGGCGACAGATACGCAGTATTTT.